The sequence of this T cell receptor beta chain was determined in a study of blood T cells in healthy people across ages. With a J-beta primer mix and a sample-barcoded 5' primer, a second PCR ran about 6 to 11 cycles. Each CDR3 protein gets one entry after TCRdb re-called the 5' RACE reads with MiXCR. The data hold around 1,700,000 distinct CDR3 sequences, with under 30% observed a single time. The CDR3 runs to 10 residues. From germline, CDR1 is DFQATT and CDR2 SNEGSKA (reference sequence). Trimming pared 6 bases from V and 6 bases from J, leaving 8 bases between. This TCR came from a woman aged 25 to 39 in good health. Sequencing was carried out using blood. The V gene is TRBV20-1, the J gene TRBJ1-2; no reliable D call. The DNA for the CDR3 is TGCAGTGCATACCCCAATGGCTACACCTTC. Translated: CSAYPNGYTF.